This paragraph covers one T cell receptor beta chain sequence. This clone was counted between two and nine times. It has no known antigen specificity. Per-base qualities were not stored, and no clone one base away is much larger. This entry comes from a study of long-term antiretroviral therapy in people with HIV (dated 2022 in TCRdb). Broadly, across the study: The earliest samples were collected about a decade before the 2015 WHO recommendation for immediate ART, when ART was typically delayed until CD4 counts fell. Eleven of the 30 participants with HIV were female. A total of around 190 cryopreserved PBMC samples came from roughly 30 adults with confirmed HIV infection and were collected serially over a mean of about six years (range 1-12). A retrospective serial study tested whether ART initiation and durable HIV suppression were associated with changes in peripheral blood TRB repertoire composition and diversity. No cross-contamination during QIAcube processing was shown when test extractions of a monoclonal T-cell line were performed alongside over 25 polyclonal samples.

Overall results and qualifications from the work: The samples span the years 2004 to 2017, and the ART regimens used may be less effective than current regimens. Inferences about post-ART repertoire changes are limited because no data were available on ART adherence, viral resistance or therapy changes. Because pre-ART samples had limited cell numbers, unsorted PBMC were profiled rather than sorted CD4+ and CD8+ T cells. The repertoire was dominated across all time points by expanded TRB clones identified before ART initiation, although this dominance was seen to fluctuate and to decrease in many PLHIV after ART. ART initiation was associated with a significant increase in TRB diversity, but diversity stayed significantly below transplant donor controls even after long-term ART. Compared with controls, HIV repertoires had narrower CDR3 length ranges, and the network structure pointed to an antigen-experienced repertoire that shifted only slightly toward naive after ART. Because PBMC availability was limited, only the TCR beta chain was sequenced, with no alpha chain pairing.

Participants were included only if at least one PBMC sample before ART initiation and at least two post-ART samples were available. Every participant with HIV received treatment in the United States of America. Before DNA extraction, cryopreserved samples of about 0.95-10 million PBMC were thawed and washed. At the time of the earliest PBMC sample, participants with HIV were aged between 23 and 54 years. Each participant contributed PBMC samples from 1-4 timepoints before ART initiation and 2-8 timepoints after ART initiation, with a median of 7 samples. For every participant, serial HIV viral load, CD4+ T-cell count, ART history and demographic data were obtained. Genomic DNA was extracted from unsorted PBMC with a Qiagen kit on a QIAcube, processed in batches of 12 samples. The immunoSEQ hsTCRB v3.0 assay was used at survey level resolution for TRB variable region sequencing. A depth of roughly 40,000-50,000 T-cell genomes per sample was targeted for TRB sequencing. TRB libraries were pooled and sequenced on an Illumina MiSeq using a v3 150-cycle kit. In the paper's pipeline: Analysis of repertoires was carried out in R inside a reproducible Nextflow workflow spanning QC, data transformation and analysis. LymphoSeq2, an R package for exploring AIRR-Seq data, was used to implement custom analyses. A handful of samples that produced fewer than 5000 total TRB sequences were removed, so approximately 170 HIV repertoires were analyzed. Among the approximately 190 HIV repertoires that were kept, 59 were collected before ART initiation and roughly 130 were collected after ART initiation. Each repertoire was downsampled to 5000 TRB nucleotide sequences, and summary statistics were averaged across 100 downsampling iterations. TRB sequences were retained for analysis only if CDR3 regions of at least seven amino acids were present. Two measures captured diversity: a Shannon entropy-derived clonality score and the Gini coefficient. In the repertoire networks, any two of the top 5000 CDR3 amino acid sequences were linked whenever the two sequences differed by an edit distance of one. For TRB CDR3 amino acid sequences, antigen specificity groups and MHC restriction were predicted with GLIPH2. To flag known associations with CMV, EBV, HIV or tissue antigens, CDR3 amino acid sequences were compared against VDJdb and McPAS-TCR. Pre-ART, post-ART and control groups were compared with Wilcoxon signed-rank tests and Holm-Bonferroni correction. The table comes from immuneACCESS by way of TCRdb, which keeps in-frame sequences with V and J called. Part of the clones is missing from these tables; in studies checked, under half for an unresolved V gene and the rest for unknown reasons. For V, J and clone size, that table is used; D and trimming come from the DNA. Counted in this sample were about 15,000 clones; around nine tenths of them appeared once. The ten top clones hold approximately 8.7% of the sample.

For CDR1 and CDR2, the germline V gene (reference sequence) lists MNHEY and SMNVEV. V is cut by 2 bases and J by 5 bases, and the space between the germline ends is 7 bases. There are 13 amino acids in the CDR3, from cysteine to phenylalanine inclusive. Only the CDR3 part of the read is kept: 39 bases, read in frame from the first base. The clonotype comes from a man in his 60s with HIV. The input for sequencing was unsorted PBMCs, taken 0.3 years after starting antiretroviral therapy. The V and J genes are TRBV27 and TRBJ2-1, and possibly TRBD1, on 6 matching bases. The CDR3 in this case is CASSLGQNNEQFF. In nucleotide form, the sequence is TGTGCCAGCAGTTTAGGACAGAACAATGAGCAGTTCTTC.